This T cell receptor beta chain was sequenced during a study of CD8 T cells in ankylosing spondylitis. Study-wide results and caveats: Previous work reported some of these motif variants in the synovial fluid and blood of reactive arthritis. Ankylosing spondylitis blood appeared to be characterized by a TCR beta motif of roughly eight highly homologous variants. Significantly higher representation of disease-linked clones was reported for matched ankylosing spondylitis synovial fluid.

Germline V gene lookup returns CDR1 WSHSY and CDR2 SAAADI. The CDR3 extends over 16 amino acids. Trimming pared 1 base from V and 6 bases from J, leaving 17 bases between. One entry per CDR3 protein, called by TCRdb with MiXCR from the 5' RACE reads. This sample yields under 450,000 distinct CDR3 sequences, of which 17% are seen a single time; over 1% belongs to the top ten. In this sample, this clonotype turned up a few times. The antigen remains undetermined. This receptor was obtained from a male donor with ankylosing spondylitis. This rearrangement joins TRBV10-2 to TRBJ2-3; D may match TRBD1 or TRBD2 (6 bases each). The source material was blood, either unsorted or a sorted T cell fraction (not recorded which). CDR3 protein: CASSEYPRLGGDTQYF. The CDR3 region has the DNA TGCGCCAGCAGTGAGTACCCCCGACTAGGGGGGGATACGCAGTATTTT.